The clone carrying this TCR beta chain was detected a few times. Its cognate antigen is unknown. The data were obtained in a study of T-cell reconstitution after alpha-beta-depleted transplantation in children. Findings and caveats of the study: Reports say that about two months after transplant, the alpha-beta T cells came out of several hundred graft clones that had expanded.

V was trimmed by 6 bases and J by 4 bases, leaving 20 bases between them. The germline V gene has CDR1 SGHRS and CDR2 YFSETQ. The CDR3 contains 16 residues. A library of TCRbeta sequences, prepared with unique molecular identifiers, was generated. TCRdb reanalysed the PCR reads using MiXCR and keeps one entry per CDR3 protein. Of 200,000 or so distinct CDR3 sequences detected, roughly 6% appear once; the ten largest clones hold approximately 4.1%. The sequencing here drew on PBMCs, taken before TCRalphabeta/CD19-depleted stem cell transplant. The rearrangement links TRBV5-1 to TRBJ2-1; maybe TRBD1 (6 bases). This TCR derives from a girl in the first two years of life with combined immunodeficiency, due to receive a stem cell transplant. CDR3 nucleotide sequence: TGCGCCAGCATGGGGGCTGCAGGGAATCTTTACAATGAGCAGTTCTTC. Residues: CASMGAAGNLYNEQFF.